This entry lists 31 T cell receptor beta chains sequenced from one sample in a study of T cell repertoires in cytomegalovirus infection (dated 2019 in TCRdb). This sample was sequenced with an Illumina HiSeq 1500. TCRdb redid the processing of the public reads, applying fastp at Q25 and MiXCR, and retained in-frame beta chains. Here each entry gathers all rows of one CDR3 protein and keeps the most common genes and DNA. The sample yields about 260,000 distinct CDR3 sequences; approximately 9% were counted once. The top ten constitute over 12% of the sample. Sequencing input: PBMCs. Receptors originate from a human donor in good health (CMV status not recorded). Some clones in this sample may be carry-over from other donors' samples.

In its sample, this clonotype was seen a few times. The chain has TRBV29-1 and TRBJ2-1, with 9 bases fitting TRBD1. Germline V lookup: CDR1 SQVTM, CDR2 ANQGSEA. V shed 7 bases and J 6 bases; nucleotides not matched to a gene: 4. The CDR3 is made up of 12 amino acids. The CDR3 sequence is CSAGTGINEQFF. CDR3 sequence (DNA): TGCAGCGCGGGGACAGGGATCAATGAGCAGTTCTTC.

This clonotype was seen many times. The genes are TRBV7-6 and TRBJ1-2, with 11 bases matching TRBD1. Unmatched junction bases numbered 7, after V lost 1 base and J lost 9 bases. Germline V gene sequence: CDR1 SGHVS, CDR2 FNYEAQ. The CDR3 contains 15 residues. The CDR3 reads CASSLVPGQGESYTF. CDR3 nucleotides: TGTGCCAGCAGCTTAGTTCCGGGACAGGGGGAGAGCTACACCTTC.

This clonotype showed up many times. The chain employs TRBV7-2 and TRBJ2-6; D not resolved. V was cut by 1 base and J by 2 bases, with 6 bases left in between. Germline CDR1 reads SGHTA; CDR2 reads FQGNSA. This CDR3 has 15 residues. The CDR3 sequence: CASSLDRTGANVLTF. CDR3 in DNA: TGTGCCAGCAGCTTAGACCGGACTGGGGCCAACGTCCTGACTTTC.

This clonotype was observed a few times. CDR3 residues: CASSYPRPDSTDTQYF. Written as DNA, the CDR3 is TGTGCCAGCAGTTACCCCAGGCCAGACAGCACAGATACGCAGTATTTT. The chain recombines TRBV6-1 with TRBJ2-3; D is ambiguous. CDR1 is MNHNS and CDR2 is SASEGT in the germline V gene. Trimming took 5 bases from V and 0 from J, leaving 15 bases between them. The CDR3 covers 16 residues.

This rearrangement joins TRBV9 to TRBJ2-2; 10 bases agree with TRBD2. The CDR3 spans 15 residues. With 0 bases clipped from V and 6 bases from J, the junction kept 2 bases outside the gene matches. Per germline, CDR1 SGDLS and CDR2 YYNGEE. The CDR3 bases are TGTGCCAGCAGCGTAGAACTAGCGGGATCCGGGGAGCTGTTTTTT. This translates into CASSVELAGSGELFF.

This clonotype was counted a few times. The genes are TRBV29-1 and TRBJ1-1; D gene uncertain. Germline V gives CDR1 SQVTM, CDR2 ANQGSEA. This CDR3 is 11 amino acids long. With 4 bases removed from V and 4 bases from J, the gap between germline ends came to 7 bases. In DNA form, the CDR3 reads TGCAGCGTTGTTTCGGTCACTGAAGCTTTCTTT. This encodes CSVVSVTEAFF.

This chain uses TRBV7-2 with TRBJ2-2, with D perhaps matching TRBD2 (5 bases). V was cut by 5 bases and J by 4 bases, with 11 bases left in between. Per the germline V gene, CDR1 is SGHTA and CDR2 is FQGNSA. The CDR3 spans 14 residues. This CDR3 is CASSGERLTGELFF. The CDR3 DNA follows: TGTGCCAGCAGCGGTGAGCGGCTCACCGGGGAGCTGTTTTTT. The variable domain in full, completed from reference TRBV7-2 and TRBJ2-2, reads GAGVSQSPSNKVTEKGKDVELRCDPISGHTALYWYRQSLGQGLEFLIYFQGNSAPDKSGLPSDRFSAERTGGSVSTLTIQRTQQEDSAVYLCASSGERLTGELFFGEGSRLTVL.

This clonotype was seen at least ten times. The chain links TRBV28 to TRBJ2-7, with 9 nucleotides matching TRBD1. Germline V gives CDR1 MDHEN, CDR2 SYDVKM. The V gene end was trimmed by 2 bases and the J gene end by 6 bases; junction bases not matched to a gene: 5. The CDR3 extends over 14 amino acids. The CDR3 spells CASSLGTGRREQYF. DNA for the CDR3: TGTGCCAGCAGTTTAGGGACAGGGAGGCGCGAGCAGTACTTC. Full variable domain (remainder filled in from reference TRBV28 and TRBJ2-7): DVKVTQSSRYLVKRTGEKVFLECVQDMDHENMFWYRQDPGLGLRLIYFSYDVKMKEKGDIPEGYSVSREKKERFSLILESASTNQTSMYLCASSLGTGRREQYFGPGTRLTVT.

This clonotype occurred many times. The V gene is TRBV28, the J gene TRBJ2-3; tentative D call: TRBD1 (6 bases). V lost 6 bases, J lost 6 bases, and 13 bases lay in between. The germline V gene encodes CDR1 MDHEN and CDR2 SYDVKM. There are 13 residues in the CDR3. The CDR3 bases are TGTGCCAGCAGGGGACAAGGCCGCGATACGCAGTATTTT. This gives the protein CASRGQGRDTQYF.

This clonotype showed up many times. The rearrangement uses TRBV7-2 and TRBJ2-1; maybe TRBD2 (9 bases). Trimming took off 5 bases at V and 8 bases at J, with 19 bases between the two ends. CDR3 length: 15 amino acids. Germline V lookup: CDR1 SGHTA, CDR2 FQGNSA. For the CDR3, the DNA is TGTGCCAGCAGCCCAGGGGGCGGGGGGGGCGATGAGCAGTTCTTC. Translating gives CASSPGGGGGDEQFF.

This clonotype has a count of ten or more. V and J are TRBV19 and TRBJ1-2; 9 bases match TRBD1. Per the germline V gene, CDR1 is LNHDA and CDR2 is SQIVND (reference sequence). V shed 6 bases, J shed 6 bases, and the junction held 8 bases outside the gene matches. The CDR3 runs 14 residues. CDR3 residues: CASRSRDRVDGYTF. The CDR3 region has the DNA TGTGCCAGTAGATCCCGGGACAGGGTTGATGGCTACACCTTC.

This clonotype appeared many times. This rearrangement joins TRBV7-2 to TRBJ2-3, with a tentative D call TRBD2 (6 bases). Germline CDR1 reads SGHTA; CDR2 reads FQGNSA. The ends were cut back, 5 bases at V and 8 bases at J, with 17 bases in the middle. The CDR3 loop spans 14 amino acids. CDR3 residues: CASSQSGSGGTQYF. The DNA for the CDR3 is TGTGCCAGCAGCCAGAGCGGGTCCGGAGGTACGCAGTATTTT. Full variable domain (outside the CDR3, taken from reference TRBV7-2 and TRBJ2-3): GAGVSQSPSNKVTEKGKDVELRCDPISGHTALYWYRQSLGQGLEFLIYFQGNSAPDKSGLPSDRFSAERTGGSVSTLTIQRTQQEDSAVYLCASSQSGSGGTQYFGPGTRLTVL.

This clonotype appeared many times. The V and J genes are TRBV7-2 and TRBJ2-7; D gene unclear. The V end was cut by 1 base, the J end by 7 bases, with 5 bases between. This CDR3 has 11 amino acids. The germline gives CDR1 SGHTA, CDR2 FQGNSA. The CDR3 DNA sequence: TGTGCCAGCAGCTTAGATAGGGAGCAGTACTTC. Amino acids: CASSLDREQYF.

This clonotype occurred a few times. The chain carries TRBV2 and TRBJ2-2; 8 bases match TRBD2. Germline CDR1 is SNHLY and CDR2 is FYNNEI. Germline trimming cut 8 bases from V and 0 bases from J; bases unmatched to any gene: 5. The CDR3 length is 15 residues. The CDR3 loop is CASAAGLANTGELFF. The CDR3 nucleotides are TGTGCCAGCGCTGCGGGACTAGCGAACACCGGGGAGCTGTTTTTT.

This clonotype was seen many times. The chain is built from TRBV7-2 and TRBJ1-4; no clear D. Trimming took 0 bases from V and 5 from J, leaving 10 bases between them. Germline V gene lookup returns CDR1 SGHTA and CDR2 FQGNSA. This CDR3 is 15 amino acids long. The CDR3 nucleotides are TGTGCCAGCAGCTTAGCGGGCAGTGAAAATGAAAAACTGTTTTTT. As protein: CASSLAGSENEKLFF.

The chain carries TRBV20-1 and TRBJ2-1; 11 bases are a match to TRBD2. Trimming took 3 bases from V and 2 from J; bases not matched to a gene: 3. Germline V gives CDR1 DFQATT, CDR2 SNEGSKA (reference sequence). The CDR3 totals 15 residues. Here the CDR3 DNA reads TGCAGTGCTAGGGTGACTAGCGGGGCCTACAATGAGCAGTTCTTC. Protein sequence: CSARVTSGAYNEQFF.

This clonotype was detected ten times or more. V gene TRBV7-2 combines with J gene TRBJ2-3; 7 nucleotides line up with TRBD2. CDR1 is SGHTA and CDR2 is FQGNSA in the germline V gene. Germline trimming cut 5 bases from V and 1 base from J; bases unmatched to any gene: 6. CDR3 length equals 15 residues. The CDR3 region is CASSREAGRTDTQYF. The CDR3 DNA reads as TGTGCCAGCAGCCGAGAAGCGGGACGCACAGATACGCAGTATTTT.

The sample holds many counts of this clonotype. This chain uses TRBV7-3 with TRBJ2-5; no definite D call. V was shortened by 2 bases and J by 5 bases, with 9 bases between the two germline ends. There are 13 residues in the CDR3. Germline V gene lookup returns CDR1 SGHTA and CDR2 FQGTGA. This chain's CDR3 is CASSLGPLETQYF. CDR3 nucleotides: TGTGCCAGCAGCTTAGGCCCACTGGAGACCCAGTACTTC.

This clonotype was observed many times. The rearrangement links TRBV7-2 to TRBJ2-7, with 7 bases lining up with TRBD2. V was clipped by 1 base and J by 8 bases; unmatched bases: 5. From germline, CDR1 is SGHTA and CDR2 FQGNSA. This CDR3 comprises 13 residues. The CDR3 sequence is CASSLGDYRKQYF. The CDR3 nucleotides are TGTGCCAGCAGCTTAGGGGACTATAGGAAGCAGTACTTC.

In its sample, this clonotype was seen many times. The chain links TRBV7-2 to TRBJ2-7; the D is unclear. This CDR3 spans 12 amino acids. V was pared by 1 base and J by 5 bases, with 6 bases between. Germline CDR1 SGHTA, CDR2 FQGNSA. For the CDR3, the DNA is TGTGCCAGCAGCTTAGATAGAAACGAGCAGTACTTC. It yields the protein CASSLDRNEQYF. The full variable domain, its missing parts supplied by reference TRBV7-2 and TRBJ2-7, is GAGVSQSPSNKVTEKGKDVELRCDPISGHTALYWYRQSLGQGLEFLIYFQGNSAPDKSGLPSDRFSAERTGGSVSTLTIQRTQQEDSAVYLCASSLDRNEQYFGPGTRLTVT.

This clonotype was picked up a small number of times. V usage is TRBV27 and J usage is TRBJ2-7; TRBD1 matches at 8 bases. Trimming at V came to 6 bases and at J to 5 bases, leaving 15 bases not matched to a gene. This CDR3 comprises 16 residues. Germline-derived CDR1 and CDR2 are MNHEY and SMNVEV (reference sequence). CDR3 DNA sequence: TGTGCCAGCAGCGATCCCAGGGGGCGCGGGTCCGACGAGCAGTACTTC. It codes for CASSDPRGRGSDEQYF.

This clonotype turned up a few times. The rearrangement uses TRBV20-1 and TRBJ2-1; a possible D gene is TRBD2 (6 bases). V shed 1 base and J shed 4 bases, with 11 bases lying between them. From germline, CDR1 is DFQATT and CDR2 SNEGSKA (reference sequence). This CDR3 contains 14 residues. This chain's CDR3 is CSARGGGTYNEQFF. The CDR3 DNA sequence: TGCAGTGCTAGAGGGGGCGGGACGTACAATGAGCAGTTCTTC.

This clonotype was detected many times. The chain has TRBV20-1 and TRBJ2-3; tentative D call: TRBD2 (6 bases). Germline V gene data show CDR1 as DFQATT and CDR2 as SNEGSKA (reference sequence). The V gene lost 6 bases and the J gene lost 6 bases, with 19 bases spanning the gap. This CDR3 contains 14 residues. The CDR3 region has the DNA TGCAGTGCAGATCAGCGGGCCGGCCAGGATACGCAGTATTTT. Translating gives CSADQRAGQDTQYF.

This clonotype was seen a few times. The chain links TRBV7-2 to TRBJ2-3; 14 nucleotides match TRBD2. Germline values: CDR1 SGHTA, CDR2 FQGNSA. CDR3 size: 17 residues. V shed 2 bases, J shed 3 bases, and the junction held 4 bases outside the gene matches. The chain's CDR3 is CASSLWTSGGPTDTQYF. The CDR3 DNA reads TGTGCCAGCAGCTTATGGACTAGCGGGGGGCCGACAGATACGCAGTATTTT. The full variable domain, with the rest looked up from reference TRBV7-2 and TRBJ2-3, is GAGVSQSPSNKVTEKGKDVELRCDPISGHTALYWYRQSLGQGLEFLIYFQGNSAPDKSGLPSDRFSAERTGGSVSTLTIQRTQQEDSAVYLCASSLWTSGGPTDTQYFGPGTRLTVL.

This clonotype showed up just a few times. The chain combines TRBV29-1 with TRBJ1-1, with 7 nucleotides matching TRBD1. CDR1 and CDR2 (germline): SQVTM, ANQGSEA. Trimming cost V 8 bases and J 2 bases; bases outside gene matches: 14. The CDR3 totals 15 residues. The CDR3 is CSSGRGSGPNTEAFF. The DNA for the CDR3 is TGCAGCTCGGGCAGGGGGTCAGGGCCCAACACTGAAGCTTTCTTT.

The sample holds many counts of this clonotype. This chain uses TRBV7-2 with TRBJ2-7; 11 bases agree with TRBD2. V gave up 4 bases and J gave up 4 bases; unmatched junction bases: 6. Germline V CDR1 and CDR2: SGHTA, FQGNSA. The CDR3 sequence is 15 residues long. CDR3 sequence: CASSYLAGGAYEQYF. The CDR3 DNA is TGTGCCAGCAGCTATCTAGCGGGAGGTGCTTACGAGCAGTACTTC.

CDR3 sequence: CSAGTGNSYEQYF. DNA for the CDR3: TGCAGTGCAGGAACCGGGAACTCCTACGAGCAGTACTTC. The chain uses TRBV20-1 and TRBJ2-7, with TRBD2 as a possible D gene (5 bases). The CDR3 has 13 amino acids. V lost 6 bases and J 0 bases, leaving 12 bases between the germline ends. Germline CDR1 reads DFQATT; CDR2 reads SNEGSKA (reference sequence).

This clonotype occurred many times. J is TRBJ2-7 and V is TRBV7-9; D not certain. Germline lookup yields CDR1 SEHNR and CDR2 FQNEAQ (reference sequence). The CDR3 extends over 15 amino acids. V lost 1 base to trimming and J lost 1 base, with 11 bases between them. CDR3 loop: CASSLGWARSYEQYF. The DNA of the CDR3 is TGTGCCAGCAGCTTAGGGTGGGCCCGATCCTACGAGCAGTACTTC.

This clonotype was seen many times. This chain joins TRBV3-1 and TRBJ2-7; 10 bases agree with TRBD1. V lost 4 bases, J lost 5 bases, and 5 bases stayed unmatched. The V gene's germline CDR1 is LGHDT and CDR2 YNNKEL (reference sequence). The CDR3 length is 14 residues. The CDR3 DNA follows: TGTGCCAGCAGCCGCTGGGACAGGGGAGACGAGCAGTACTTC. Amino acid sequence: CASSRWDRGDEQYF.

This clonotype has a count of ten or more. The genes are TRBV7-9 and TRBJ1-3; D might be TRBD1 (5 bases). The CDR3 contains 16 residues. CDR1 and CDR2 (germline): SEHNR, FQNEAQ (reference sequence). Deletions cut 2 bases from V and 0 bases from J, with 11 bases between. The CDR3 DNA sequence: TGTGCCAGCAGCTTACTTGGGGCGAACTCTGGAAACACCATATATTTT. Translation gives CASSLLGANSGNTIYF.

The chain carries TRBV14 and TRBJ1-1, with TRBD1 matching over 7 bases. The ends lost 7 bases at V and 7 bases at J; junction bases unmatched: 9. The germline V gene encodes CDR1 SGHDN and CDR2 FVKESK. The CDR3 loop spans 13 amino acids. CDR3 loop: CASTPTGSFEAFF. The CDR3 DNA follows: TGTGCCAGCACCCCGACAGGGTCCTTTGAAGCTTTCTTT.